The rows below give T cell receptor beta chains drawn from one sample of a study of blood T cell repertoires in COVID-19. Profiling relied on immunoSEQ multiplex PCR, and the TCRdb table lists in-frame clones only, not all of them. Altogether about 100,000 clones are present, more than 80% being singletons, with the ten largest covering roughly 30%. The material sequenced was peripheral blood. The receptors shown here come from a woman aged 80 or older with acute or convalescent COVID-19. CDR3s include the opening cysteine and the closing phenylalanine or tryptophan. D genes are given only for firm matches. The size entry is marked missing in some rows and otherwise reads once, few, many or a size class.

V	size	D	J	CDR3	DNA
TRBV7-9	-	TRBD2	TRBJ2-1	CASSSGGSYNEQFF	TGTGCAAGCAGTAGCGGGGGGTCCTACAATGAGCAGTTCTTC
TRBV29-1	-	-	TRBJ1-2	CSVVDSLYGYTF	TGCAGCGTTGTGGACAGCTTATATGGCTACACCTTC
TRBV7-9	-	-	TRBJ1-2	CASSLVAGAYGYTF	TGTGCCAGCAGCTTAGTTGCAGGGGCCTATGGCTACACCTTC
TRBV6-6	-	-	TRBJ1-5	CASSWGGRGNQPQHF	TGTGCCAGCAGCTGGGGGGGGAGGGGCAATCAGCCCCAGCATTTT
TRBV19	-	TRBD1	TRBJ1-6	CASSDSGGPNSPLHF	TGTGCCAGTAGTGATTCAGGGGGACCTAATTCACCCCTCCACTTT
TRBV25-1	few	TRBD1	TRBJ2-1	CASSVEGTGGEQFF	TGTGCCAGCAGTGTAGAGGGAACAGGGGGTGAGCAGTTCTTC
TRBV18	few	TRBD2	TRBJ2-3	CASSPPRRLAGTTDTQYF	TGTGCCAGCTCACCACCCCGGAGACTAGCGGGGACCACAGATACGCAGTATTTT
TRBV15	-	TRBD1	TRBJ1-2	CATSTGGTGLYTF	TGTGCCACCAGCACAGGTGGGACAGGGCTTTACACCTTC
TRBV10-3	-	-	TRBJ1-1	CAIGPWTEAFF	TGTGCCATCGGGCCATGGACTGAAGCTTTCTTT
TRBV7-9	-	TRBD2	TRBJ2-5	CASSLGTSGGETQYF	TGTGCCAGCAGCTTAGGGACTAGCGGGGGAGAGACCCAGTACTTC
TRBV10-3	-	TRBD1	TRBJ1-3	CAISPGTGKGSGNTIYF	TGTGCCATCAGTCCCGGGACAGGGAAAGGCTCTGGAAACACCATATATTTT
TRBV30	-	-	TRBJ1-4	CAWSLGVGINEKLFF	TGTGCCTGGAGTCTCGGGGTGGGGATTAATGAAAAACTGTTTTTT
TRBV10-1	-	-	TRBJ1-4	CASRAGLNEKLFF	TGCGCCAGCAGAGCAGGACTTAATGAAAAACTGTTTTTT
TRBV4-1	-	TRBD1	TRBJ2-7	CASSLQDPRTGNYEQYF	TGCGCCAGCAGCCTTCAAGACCCCCGGACAGGGAACTACGAGCAGTACTTC
TRBV6-2/TRBV6-3	-	TRBD1	TRBJ2-3	CASSWTGVNTDTQYF	TGTGCCAGCAGTTGGACAGGGGTAAACACAGATACGCAGTATTTT
TRBV5-4	-	-	TRBJ2-7	CASSTSPPYEQYF	TGTGCCAGCAGCACTTCCCCGCCTTACGAGCAGTACTTC
TRBV4-1	-	TRBD1	TRBJ1-2	CASSLGQGDFYGYTF	TGCGCCAGCAGCCTGGGACAGGGGGACTTCTATGGCTACACCTTC
TRBV5-1	-	-	TRBJ1-4	CASRLDAGANEKLFF	TGCGCCAGCAGATTAGACGCAGGGGCTAATGAAAAACTGTTTTTT